This T cell receptor (beta chain) was sequenced for a study of blood T cell repertoires in COVID-19. Study-wide context: Acute-phase and convalescent COVID-19 samples originated in the United States, Italy and Spain. From T cells, B-cell-depleted T cells, or PBMCs came the material, which was cDNA or gDNA.

Per the authors' pipeline: How many nucleated cells were present was estimated from reference gene primer amplification. Only in-frame clones appear in the TCRdb table, and some are missing; sequencing was by immunoSEQ multiplex PCR. V, J and clone size are taken as reported in that table, and D and trimming were inferred from the DNA itself. The sample has approximately 65,000 clones; roughly 86% are singletons. The CDR3 extends over 13 amino acids. Germline CDR1 and CDR2: DFQATT and SNEGSKA (reference sequence). Trimming left V 3 bases short and J 8 bases short, with 13 bases between. The sample was peripheral blood. The TCR sequence derives from a man aged 45-60 years with acute or convalescent COVID-19. The V call is TRBV20-1, the J call TRBJ1-4; D is undetermined. The CDR3, as DNA: TGCAGTGCTAGTCCCACCCTCGGGGAAAAACTGTTTTTT. It translates to CSASPTLGEKLFF.